Listed here are 27 T cell receptor beta chains from one sample, sequenced in a study of OX40 agonist ivuxolimab in advanced cancers. Using immunoSEQ multiplex PCR, the repertoire was profiled, and TCRdb retains in-frame clones only, with some absent. The data show approximately 80,000 clones, with roughly 84% seen just once and 0.2% to 0.3% held by the top ten. This specimen was CD4+ or CD8+ T cells sorted from blood, taken in a trial of the OX40 agonist ivuxolimab. Receptors were obtained from an adult with an advanced solid tumor such as melanoma, head and neck, liver or kidney cancer.

About this clone: Other DNA sequences in the sample encode the same CDR3. The chain recombines TRBV29-1 with TRBJ1-1, with unresolved D. CDR1 SQVTM and CDR2 ANQGSEA come from the germline V gene. The ends were cut back, 4 bases at V and 0 bases at J, with 18 bases in the middle. The CDR3 is made up of 16 amino acids. The CDR3: CSVGYREFEMNTEAFF. In DNA form, the CDR3 reads TGCAGCGTTGGATATCGGGAGTTTGAGATGAACACTGAAGCTTTCTTT.

The CDR3 bases are TGTGCCAGCAGTTATGCGGGAAACAAACCAGATACGCAGTATTTT. Its protein is CASSYAGNKPDTQYF. The rearrangement links TRBV6-6 to TRBJ2-3, with a weak D call TRBD2 (6 bases). CDR3 length equals 15 residues. The germline gives CDR1 MNHNY, CDR2 SVGAGI (reference sequence). V lost 3 bases, J lost 4 bases, and 14 bases lay in between.

V gene TRBV11-2 combines with J gene TRBJ1-6; the D is unclear. The ends were cut back, 6 bases at V and 3 bases at J, with 6 bases in the middle. CDR1 is SGHAT, CDR2 FQNNGV, per germline. This CDR3 contains 13 residues. CDR3 DNA sequence: TGTGCCAGCAGTCTTATCTATAATTCACCCCTCCACTTT. Its protein is CASSLIYNSPLHF.

The V gene is TRBV19, the J gene TRBJ1-1; 7 nucleotides line up with TRBD1. The CDR3 totals 14 residues. The ends lost 5 bases at V and 2 bases at J; junction bases unmatched: 5. Germline V lookup: CDR1 LNHDA, CDR2 SQIVND (reference sequence). The chain's CDR3 is CASSQDRVNTEAFF. In DNA, the CDR3 is TGTGCCAGTAGTCAAGACAGGGTAAACACTGAAGCTTTCTTT.

The chain uses TRBV19 and TRBJ1-5, with 7 bases that match TRBD1. V dropped 3 bases and J dropped 6; count of bases not matched to a gene: 11. Germline assignment: CDR1 LNHDA and CDR2 SQIVND (reference sequence). CDR3 length: 16 amino acids. CDR3 sequence: CASSIGVHRGSQPQHF. The CDR3 DNA follows: TGTGCCAGTAGTATTGGGGTCCACAGGGGTAGTCAGCCCCAGCATTTT.

The CDR3 region has the DNA TGTGCCAGCAGCCTGGGGACTGGAGTGTATTTT. Translation: CASSLGTGVYF. The chain combines TRBV14 with TRBJ2-3; weak D call: TRBD2 (6 bases). Germline CDR1 SGHDN, CDR2 FVKESK. V was clipped by 4 bases and J by 14 bases, with 13 bases between them. CDR3 length: 11 amino acids.

The chain joins TRBV6-1 to TRBJ1-5; possibly TRBD1 for D (5 bases). V was trimmed by 0 bases and J by 1 base, leaving 7 bases between them. Germline V gives CDR1 MNHNS, CDR2 SASEGT. The CDR3 is 15 residues long. Written as DNA, the CDR3 is TGTGCCAGCAGTGAAGCAGGACAAAGCAATCAGCCCCAGCATTTT. The encoded protein is CASSEAGQSNQPQHF.

The rearrangement joins TRBV19 to TRBJ2-1, with TRBD2 matching 13 bases. V shed 6 bases and J 7 bases; nucleotides not matched to a gene: 6. This CDR3 comprises 15 residues. The germline CDR1 and CDR2 sequences are LNHDA and SQIVND (reference sequence). CDR3 nucleotides: TGTGCCAGTAGGTGGACTAGCGGGAGAGTTAATGAGCAGTTCTTC. It specifies CASRWTSGRVNEQFF.

This chain links TRBV6-6 with TRBJ2-7, with TRBD2 matching over 9 bases. CDR1 and CDR2 from the germline V gene are MNHNY and SVGAGI (reference sequence). The CDR3 is 15 amino acids. J lost 5 bases, V lost 8 bases, and 13 bases had no gene match. The CDR3 loop reads CASQTSGTSSHEQYF. CDR3 bases: TGTGCCAGCCAAACGTCGGGGACTAGCAGCCACGAGCAGTACTTC.

The chain carries TRBV6-6 and TRBJ2-7; 8 bases fit TRBD2. The germline gives CDR1 MNHNY, CDR2 SVGAGI (reference sequence). Unmatched junction bases numbered 2, after V lost 5 bases and J lost 5 bases. The CDR3 extends over 12 amino acids. The CDR3 loop reads CASSTLADEQYF. The CDR3 DNA sequence: TGTGCCAGCAGTACACTAGCGGACGAGCAGTACTTC.

This clone was seen a single time. This sequence joins TRBV18 and TRBJ2-1; no clear D gene. CDR1 and CDR2 (germline): KGHSH, LQKENI. The ends were cut back, 3 bases at V and 8 bases at J, with 14 bases in the middle. The CDR3 runs to 14 residues. CDR3 amino acids: CASSPRPSPHEQFF. The DNA for the CDR3 is TGTGCCAGCTCACCCCGACCCAGCCCGCATGAGCAGTTCTTC.

The chain has TRBV5-8 and TRBJ2-5, with D maybe TRBD1 (6 bases). Germline CDR1 SGHTS, CDR2 YDEGEE. The germline V and J ends were trimmed by 4 bases and 0 bases, with 19 bases remaining between them. This CDR3 comprises 17 residues. The CDR3 sequence is CASSALAGALYQETQYF. The CDR3 bases are TGTGCCAGCAGCGCGTTGGCAGGGGCCCTGTACCAAGAGACCCAGTACTTC.

This rearrangement joins TRBV18 to TRBJ1-1; D unresolved. The CDR3 spans 13 residues. Germline CDR1 KGHSH, CDR2 LQKENI. The V end lost 6 bases, the J end lost 1 base, and 9 bases lay between the germline ends. CDR3 DNA: TGTGCCAGCTCCCTCACAAGGAACACTGAAGCTTTCTTT. Encoded protein: CASSLTRNTEAFF.

V and J are TRBV11-3 and TRBJ2-2; 7 bases are a match to TRBD2. Germline CDR1 reads SGHNT; CDR2 reads YENEEA. Unmatched junction bases numbered 10, after V lost 1 base and J lost 8 bases. The CDR3 sequence is 16 residues long. CDR3 nucleotides: TGTGCCAGCAGCTTAGCCCTAGCGGTCTTGACTGGGGAGCTGTTTTTT. Amino acids: CASSLALAVLTGELFF.

The chain combines TRBV4-2 with TRBJ2-1, with TRBD2 matching 9 bases. This CDR3 region has 16 residues. J lost 3 bases, V lost 3 bases, and 6 bases had no gene match. Germline CDR1 LGHNA, CDR2 YNFKEQ. CDR3 residues: CASSHQGTSSYNEQFF. The CDR3 region has the DNA TGTGCCAGCAGCCACCAGGGGACTAGCAGCTACAATGAGCAGTTCTTC.

A remark on this clone: It may be a read error: a sequence one base away is much more abundant. This rearrangement joins TRBV7-9 to TRBJ2-2, with TRBD1 matching 9 bases. V was pared by 5 bases and J by 1 base, with 2 bases of the junction left unmatched. Germline CDR1 and CDR2: SEHNR and FQNEAQ (reference sequence). The CDR3 has 15 amino acids. This chain's CDR3 is CASSRGQGNTGELFF. The CDR3 DNA reads as TGTGCCAGCAGCAGGGGACAGGGGAACACCGGGGAGCTGTTTTTT.

J is TRBJ2-7 and V is TRBV20-1; D might be TRBD1 (6 bases). Germline CDR1 reads DFQATT; CDR2 reads SNEGSKA (reference sequence). Trimming shortened V by 5 bases and J by 5 bases, and 10 bases separated the two germline ends. There are 11 residues in the CDR3. CDR3: CSALQGHEQYF. As DNA, the CDR3 is TGCAGTGCTTTACAGGGCCACGAGCAGTACTTC.

The chain recombines TRBV6-1 with TRBJ2-7; 11 bases are shared with TRBD2. The J segment lost 7 bases and the V segment lost 7 bases, leaving 9 bases of the junction unmatched. The germline gives CDR1 MNHNS, CDR2 SASEGT. The CDR3 is 14 residues long. The CDR3 loop is CASKELAGAREQYF. In nucleotides, the CDR3 is TGTGCCAGCAAGGAACTAGCGGGAGCACGGGAGCAGTACTTC.

The rearrangement joins TRBV2 to TRBJ2-5; D may be TRBD2 (6 bases). Germline V gives CDR1 SNHLY, CDR2 FYNNEI. Trimming took 1 base from V and 1 from J, leaving 13 bases between them. CDR3 length equals 16 residues. The CDR3 protein is CASSEGIGGPQETQYF. The CDR3, as DNA: TGTGCCAGCAGTGAAGGCATCGGGGGACCCCAAGAGACCCAGTACTTC.

The V call is TRBV6-1, the J call TRBJ1-1, with D hard to call. CDR1 is MNHNS and CDR2 is SASEGT in the germline V gene. The CDR3 loop spans 14 amino acids. V lost 6 bases and J lost 3, with 14 bases in between. In DNA, the CDR3 is TGTGCCAGCAGGGCCCCTTGGAGGGACACTGAAGCTTTCTTT. Protein: CASRAPWRDTEAFF.

The J gene is TRBJ2-7, the V gene TRBV15; 10 bases align to TRBD2. This CDR3 contains 17 residues. V shed 3 bases and J 3 bases; nucleotides not matched to a gene: 11. Germline V CDR1 and CDR2: LNHNV, YYDKDF (reference sequence). The CDR3 DNA reads TGTGCCACCAGCAGGGGAGTGGGAGCGGGAGGGGTCTACGAGCAGTACTTC. Translated: CATSRGVGAGGVYEQYF.

The CDR3 region has the DNA TGCGCCAGCAGCTTAAGCGGGAGCCTCTACAATGAGCAGTTCTTC. The encoded protein is CASSLSGSLYNEQFF. The chain couples TRBV5-1 to TRBJ2-1, with 8 bases lining up with TRBD2. The CDR3 is 15 amino acids. Trimming cost V 2 bases and J 3 bases; bases outside gene matches: 4. Per the germline V gene, CDR1 is SGHRS and CDR2 is YFSETQ. The complete variable domain, with remaining parts taken from reference TRBV5-1 and TRBJ2-1, reads KAGVTQTPRYLIKTRGQQVTLSCSPISGHRSVSWYQQTPGQGLQFLFEYFSETQRNKGNFPGRFSGRQFSNSRSEMNVSTLELGDSALYLCASSLSGSLYNEQFFGPGTRLTVL.

This clone appeared once. The genes are TRBV4-1 and TRBJ1-2, with D perhaps TRBD1 (5 bases). CDR1 MGHRA and CDR2 YSYEKL come from the germline V gene. This CDR3 has 17 residues. V was clipped by 4 bases and J by 4 bases, with 22 bases between them. Here the CDR3 DNA reads TGCGCCAGCAGCCCAACCCGGGTAGGGGAGTACCGCTATGGCTACACCTTC. Its translation is CASSPTRVGEYRYGYTF.

This clone was seen only a few times. The chain has TRBV11-3 and TRBJ2-1; 8 bases line up with TRBD2. With 2 bases clipped from V and 3 bases from J, the junction kept 3 bases outside the gene matches. Germline CDR1 and CDR2: SGHNT and YENEEA. This CDR3 contains 15 residues. Here the CDR3 DNA reads TGTGCCAGCAGCTTACGGAGCGGGAGCTACAATGAGCAGTTCTTC. Amino acid sequence: CASSLRSGSYNEQFF.

This rearrangement joins TRBV5-3 to TRBJ1-4, with 10 nucleotides matching TRBD1. TRBV5-3 is an ORF; its function is uncertain. The CDR3 is made up of 17 amino acids. Losses at the gene ends were 7 bases for V and 5 bases for J; bases not matched to a gene: 14. CDR3 in amino acids: CARYRDRGQFYNEKLFF. The CDR3 DNA follows: TGTGCCAGATACCGGGACAGGGGCCAATTCTACAATGAAAAACTGTTTTTT.

This chain links TRBV5-1 with TRBJ1-3; D gene uncertain. Germline V gene sequence: CDR1 SGHRS, CDR2 YFSETQ. The ends were cut back, 4 bases at V and 2 bases at J, with 16 bases in the middle. The CDR3 has 16 residues. CDR3 DNA: TGCGCCAGCAGCGCGACGGGCTCCCTCACTGGAAACACCATATATTTT. It is translated as CASSATGSLTGNTIYF.

This rearrangement joins TRBV19 to TRBJ1-2; no clear D. Deletions cut 6 bases from V and 1 base from J, with 15 bases between. This CDR3 is built from 15 residues. Germline CDR1 LNHDA, CDR2 SQIVND (reference sequence). The CDR3 loop is CASREGAGDNYGYTF. The CDR3 DNA reads as TGTGCCAGTAGAGAGGGCGCGGGAGATAACTATGGCTACACCTTC.